Presented here are 9 T cell receptor beta chains from one specimen sequenced in a study of control samples from healthy donors and cancer patients. The data were produced by immunoSEQ multiplex PCR, yet TCRdb's version contains in-frame clones alone and is incomplete. The repertoire includes 60,000 to 75,000 clones, 83% of them detected once, and around 16% sits in the top ten. Sequences were obtained from blood. These receptors were obtained from a man aged 55 to 70 in good health.

The table lists this clone with a few counts. V usage is TRBV7-9 and J usage is TRBJ2-1, with 9 bases aligning to TRBD2. The CDR3 loop spans 15 amino acids. V shed 2 bases, J shed 8 bases, and the junction held 7 bases outside the gene matches. Germline V gene sequence: CDR1 SEHNR, CDR2 FQNEAQ (reference sequence). The CDR3 protein is CASSLSLREGHEQFF. As DNA, the CDR3 is TGTGCCAGCAGCTTATCCCTGCGGGAGGGCCATGAGCAGTTCTTC.

CDR3: CASNPWDSNTEAFF. The DNA of the CDR3 is TGTGCCAGCAATCCCTGGGACAGCAACACTGAAGCTTTCTTT. This chain links TRBV2 with TRBJ1-1, with 7 bases that match TRBD1. Germline CDR1 and CDR2: SNHLY and FYNNEI. The CDR3 has 14 residues. Trimming removed 7 bases from V and 2 bases from J; junction bases left unmatched: 7.

The V and J genes are TRBV5-1 and TRBJ1-4; the D is unclear. The CDR3 length is 14 residues. Trimming shortened V by 2 bases and J by 5 bases, and 10 bases separated the two germline ends. CDR1 is SGHRS, CDR2 YFSETQ, per germline. The CDR3 DNA sequence: TGCGCCAGCAGCTTTGGGGAGAAGAATGAAAAACTGTTTTTT. Amino acids: CASSFGEKNEKLFF. The full variable domain, its missing parts supplied by reference TRBV5-1 and TRBJ1-4, is KAGVTQTPRYLIKTRGQQVTLSCSPISGHRSVSWYQQTPGQGLQFLFEYFSETQRNKGNFPGRFSGRQFSNSRSEMNVSTLELGDSALYLCASSFGEKNEKLFFGSGTQLSVL.

The genes are TRBV6-2 or TRBV6-3 and TRBJ2-7, with 7 bases lining up with TRBD2. Losses at the gene ends were 0 bases for V and 3 bases for J; bases not matched to a gene: 5. Germline lookup yields CDR1 MNHEY and CDR2 SVGEGT. This CDR3 is 15 amino acids long. The CDR3 loop reads CASSYSETSSYEQYF. The CDR3 DNA reads as TGTGCCAGCAGTTACTCGGAGACTAGCAGCTACGAGCAGTACTTC.

The chain combines TRBV9 with TRBJ2-5; D might be TRBD2 (5 bases). CDR3 length equals 14 residues. The ends were cut back, 0 bases at V and 4 bases at J, with 10 bases in the middle. Germline V lookup: CDR1 SGDLS, CDR2 YYNGEE. CDR3 sequence: CASSVGGSRETQYF. The DNA for the CDR3 is TGTGCCAGCAGCGTAGGTGGGAGTAGAGAGACCCAGTACTTC. Full variable domain (remainder filled in from reference TRBV9 and TRBJ2-5): DSGVTQTPKHLITATGQRVTLRCSPRSGDLSVYWYQQSLDQGLQFLIQYYNGEERAKGNILERFSAQQFPDLHSELNLSSLELGDSALYFCASSVGGSRETQYFGPGTRLLVL.

The chain links TRBV6-5 to TRBJ1-2, with D maybe TRBD1 (5 bases). V lost 7 bases, J lost 7 bases, and 13 bases lay in between. Germline CDR1 reads MNHEY; CDR2 reads SVGAGI. The CDR3 contains 12 residues. DNA of the CDR3: TGTGCCAGCACCCCGGCGGGGGTTGGCTACACCTTC. Protein product: CASTPAGVGYTF.

The J gene is TRBJ2-2, the V gene TRBV9; D gene ambiguous. V lost 1 base and J 1 base, leaving 8 bases between the germline ends. The CDR3 runs 15 residues. Germline V gives CDR1 SGDLS, CDR2 YYNGEE. CDR3 nucleotide sequence: TGTGCCAGCAGCGTATCTCCAGGGAACACCGGGGAGCTGTTTTTT. It specifies CASSVSPGNTGELFF.

The genes are TRBV7-2 and TRBJ2-2; D remains unclear. From germline, CDR1 is SGHTA and CDR2 FQGNSA. The V end lost 3 bases, the J end lost 1 base, and 12 bases lay between the germline ends. The CDR3 spans 16 residues. In DNA, the CDR3 is TGTGCCAGCAGCTTGCAGACACTTAGGAACACCGGGGAGCTGTTTTTT. Translating it yields CASSLQTLRNTGELFF.

This sequence joins TRBV7-2 and TRBJ1-2; unclear D gene. CDR1 and CDR2 (germline): SGHTA, FQGNSA. The CDR3 has 12 residues. The V end was cut by 5 bases, the J end by 7 bases, with 11 bases between. CDR3 protein: CASSLDLGGYTF. CDR3 nucleotides: TGTGCCAGCAGCCTGGACCTTGGTGGCTACACCTTC.